The 30 T cell receptor beta chains presented below share a single source sample, sequenced in a study of Ad26.COV2.S vaccination and SARS-CoV-2 variants. Profiled with immunoSEQ multiplex PCR; TCRdb holds only in-frame clones, not every one. The sample gives around 450,000 clones, roughly nine tenths of which show up once; 1.7% is in the top ten. The treatment was: about 20 received Ad26.COV2.S at low or high dose, single or two shots; five or six received placebo; per-sample allocation not given. The samples date from day 63 after the first vaccine or placebo injection. The material sequenced was peripheral blood, taken in a trial of Ad26.COV2.S vaccine versus placebo. The receptors come from a person aged 18-60 years who received the Ad26.COV2.S COVID-19 vaccine or a placebo.

Of note for this clone: Other nucleotide sequences from this sample produce the same CDR3. The chain uses TRBV7-2 and TRBJ1-1, with no clear D. Per the germline V gene, CDR1 is SGHTA and CDR2 is FQGNSA. The CDR3 consists of 13 residues. The ends were cut back, 0 bases at V and 1 base at J, with 3 bases in the middle. The CDR3 loop reads CASSLAENTEAFF. The CDR3 DNA reads as TGTGCCAGCAGCTTAGCAGAGAACACTGAAGCTTTCTTT.

CDR3: CASSFGQGFRTEAFF. The CDR3 region has the DNA TGTGCCAGCAGCTTCGGGCAGGGGTTTCGTACTGAAGCTTTCTTT. The chain has TRBV7-9 and TRBJ1-1, with D possibly matching TRBD1 (6 bases). V was pared by 3 bases and J by 5 bases, with 16 bases between. Per germline, CDR1 SEHNR and CDR2 FQNEAQ (reference sequence). There are 15 residues in the CDR3.

The V gene is TRBV19, the J gene TRBJ1-2; no clear D. Germline V gives CDR1 LNHDA, CDR2 SQIVND (reference sequence). V was shortened by 3 bases and J by 1 base, with 6 bases between the two germline ends. This CDR3 is built from 13 residues. The CDR3, as DNA: TGTGCCAGTAGTATGAGGAATAACTATGGCTACACCTTC. Protein product: CASSMRNNYGYTF.

A single count supports this clone. The V and J genes are TRBV11-3 and TRBJ2-5; 8 bases align to TRBD1. The CDR3 has 13 residues. With 5 bases clipped from V and 5 bases from J, the junction kept 4 bases outside the gene matches. Germline V gene data show CDR1 as SGHNT and CDR2 as YENEEA. CDR3 protein: CASSTRGLETQYF. The CDR3 nucleotides read TGTGCCAGCAGCACCAGGGGGCTGGAGACCCAGTACTTC.

V usage is TRBV28 and J usage is TRBJ2-7, with D perhaps matching TRBD1 (6 bases). Per germline, CDR1 MDHEN and CDR2 SYDVKM. The CDR3 runs 14 residues. The V and J ends lost 5 bases and 4 bases respectively, with 15 bases between them. CDR3 residues: CASSQGWSHYEQYF. The CDR3 region has the DNA TGTGCCAGCAGTCAGGGGTGGAGCCATTACGAGCAGTACTTC.

In the case of this clone: One end of the junction varies from germline; a read error may be responsible. V gene TRBV28 combines with J gene TRBJ2-5; TRBD2 aligns across 7 bases. CDR3 size: 13 residues. Germline V gene sequence: CDR1 MDHEN, CDR2 SYDVKM. For the CDR3, the DNA is TGTGCCAGCAGCCAAATCGGATCTCCTCGGGGGGACTTC. Translated, it gives CASSQIGSPRGDF.

The chain recombines TRBV6-2 or TRBV6-3 with TRBJ2-5; the match to TRBD2 covers 8 bases. The V segment lost 5 bases and the J segment 4 bases; nucleotides outside the gene matches: 6. Germline assignment: CDR1 MNHEY and CDR2 SVGEGT. The CDR3 loop spans 14 amino acids. The CDR3 DNA sequence: TGTGCCAGCAGTGTACTAGCGGTTAGAGAGACCCAGTACTTC. Translated: CASSVLAVRETQYF.

The CDR3 DNA follows: TGCGCCAGCAGCCAAGGACAGGGGAACTCCTACGAGCAGTACTTC. It codes for CASSQGQGNSYEQYF. The chain combines TRBV5-1 with TRBJ2-7; 9 nucleotides agree with TRBD1. The J segment lost 0 bases and the V segment lost 4 bases, leaving 5 bases of the junction unmatched. There are 15 residues in the CDR3. The germline CDR1 and CDR2 sequences are SGHRS and YFSETQ. Complete variable domain (other parts from reference TRBV5-1 and TRBJ2-7): KAGVTQTPRYLIKTRGQQVTLSCSPISGHRSVSWYQQTPGQGLQFLFEYFSETQRNKGNFPGRFSGRQFSNSRSEMNVSTLELGDSALYLCASSQGQGNSYEQYFGPGTRLTVT.

The chain recombines TRBV18 with TRBJ2-7; tentatively, D is TRBD1 (6 bases). The V gene lost 6 bases and the J gene lost 0 bases, with 9 bases spanning the gap. There are 13 residues in the CDR3. CDR1 is KGHSH, CDR2 LQKENI, per germline. The CDR3 sequence is CASSRDISYEQYF. Written as DNA, the CDR3 is TGTGCCAGCTCTCGGGACATCTCCTACGAGCAGTACTTC.

The rearrangement links TRBV9 to TRBJ2-2, with a tentative D call TRBD2 (5 bases). Germline CDR1 is SGDLS and CDR2 is YYNGEE. There are 15 residues in the CDR3. Trimming pared 2 bases from V and 2 bases from J, leaving 10 bases between. The CDR3 region has the DNA TGTGCCAGCAGCGTGTCCGGGGTCAACACCGGGGAGCTGTTTTTT. Residues: CASSVSGVNTGELFF.

The V call is TRBV19, the J call TRBJ2-5; a possible D gene is TRBD2 (5 bases). CDR1 is LNHDA, CDR2 SQIVND, per germline (reference sequence). Trimming stripped 10 bases from V and 7 bases from J, with 25 bases between. CDR3 length equals 15 residues. The CDR3 spells CATKGTALSRGTQYF. The CDR3 DNA sequence: TGTGCCACTAAGGGAACAGCACTTTCCCGGGGGACCCAGTACTTC. Complete variable domain (other parts from reference TRBV19 and TRBJ2-5): DGGITQSPKYLFRKEGQNVTLSCEQNLNHDAMYWYRQDPGQGLRLIYYSQIVNDFQKGDIAEGYSVSREKKESFPLTVTSAQKNPTAFYLCATKGTALSRGTQYFGPGTRLLVL.

CDR3 sequence reads: CASSGRGGTGELFF. Written as DNA, the CDR3 is TGTGCCAGCAGCGGCCGGGGTGGGACCGGGGAGCTGTTTTTT. This sequence joins TRBV7-8 and TRBJ2-2; the D gene is possibly TRBD2 (5 bases). The V and J ends lost 5 bases and 5 bases respectively, with 12 bases between them. This CDR3 has 14 amino acids. CDR1 is SGHVS, CDR2 FQNEAQ, per germline.

The rearrangement links TRBV3-1 (or the pseudogene TRBV3-2) to TRBJ2-3; 14 bases match TRBD2. The ends lost 4 bases at V and 6 bases at J; junction bases unmatched: 18. Germline CDR1 is LGHDT and CDR2 is YNNKEL (reference sequence). The CDR3 is made up of 20 amino acids. The CDR3 protein is CASSRSPGLAGALSQDTQYF. The CDR3 DNA follows: TGTGCCAGCAGCCGCTCCCCGGGACTAGCGGGGGCCCTCTCCCAGGATACGCAGTATTTT.

V gene TRBV18 combines with J gene TRBJ2-2; 9 nucleotides match TRBD2. The CDR3 has 14 residues. The germline V gene encodes CDR1 KGHSH and CDR2 LQKENI. With 2 bases clipped from V and 5 bases from J, the junction kept 0 bases outside the gene matches. CDR3 in amino acids: CASSPTSGTGELFF. The CDR3 region has the DNA TGTGCCAGCTCACCAACTAGCGGGACCGGGGAGCTGTTTTTT.

The chain combines TRBV18 with TRBJ2-6; D possibly matches TRBD1 or TRBD2 (5 bases each). This CDR3 spans 18 amino acids. The ends were cut back, 0 bases at V and 1 base at J, with 13 bases in the middle. CDR1 is KGHSH, CDR2 LQKENI, per germline. Written as DNA, the CDR3 is TGTGCCAGCTCACCACCCGGGGCGCTAGTTTCTGGGGCCAACGTCCTGACTTTC. This sequence encodes CASSPPGALVSGANVLTF.

The rearrangement joins TRBV6-5 to TRBJ1-5; 8 bases map to TRBD1. From germline, CDR1 is MNHEY and CDR2 SVGAGI. Losses at the gene ends were 2 bases for V and 0 bases for J; bases not matched to a gene: 3. The CDR3 has 16 residues. This CDR3 is CASSYTGGYSNQPQHF. CDR3 DNA sequence: TGTGCCAGCAGTTACACAGGGGGGTATAGCAATCAGCCCCAGCATTTT.

This clone was seen a single time. The chain combines TRBV19 with TRBJ1-1; D uncertain. Trimming took off 2 bases at V and 3 bases at J, with 10 bases between the two ends. CDR1 LNHDA and CDR2 SQIVND come from the germline V gene (reference sequence). There are 14 residues in the CDR3. CDR3: CASSITRRDTEAFF. The CDR3 nucleotides are TGTGCCAGTAGTATAACGAGGAGGGACACTGAAGCTTTCTTT.

The chain joins TRBV6-5 to TRBJ1-5; TRBD1 aligns across 11 bases. Trimming cost V 11 bases and J 7 bases; bases outside gene matches: 7. The CDR3 is made up of 13 amino acids. Germline V gives CDR1 MNHEY, CDR2 SVGAGI. The CDR3, as DNA: TGTGCCGGCTCGGGACAGGGGGTGCAGCCCCAGCATTTT. It codes for CAGSGQGVQPQHF.

V is TRBV15 and J is TRBJ1-4, with a possible D match to TRBD1 (6 bases). V shed 2 bases and J shed 5 bases, with 12 bases lying between them. The CDR3 is 15 amino acids. CDR1 LNHNV and CDR2 YYDKDF come from the germline V gene (reference sequence). As DNA, the CDR3 is TGTGCCACCAGCAGACACAGGGAGGGGAATGAAAAACTGTTTTTT. Its protein is CATSRHREGNEKLFF. The full variable domain, with the rest looked up from reference TRBV15 and TRBJ1-4, is DAMVIQNPRYQVTQFGKPVTLSCSQTLNHNVMYWYQQKSSQAPKLLFHYYDKDFNNEADTPDNFQSRRPNTSFCFLDIRSPGLGDTAMYLCATSRHREGNEKLFFGSGTQLSVL.

The J gene is TRBJ1-2, the V gene TRBV6-6, with D perhaps TRBD1 (5 bases). Trimming pared 7 bases from V and 5 bases from J, leaving 20 bases between. Germline CDR1 MNHNY, CDR2 SVGAGI (reference sequence). This CDR3 is built from 15 residues. CDR3 in amino acids: CASTLEIEGRYGYTF. In nucleotides, the CDR3 is TGTGCCAGCACCTTGGAGATTGAGGGGAGGTATGGCTACACCTTC.

The rearrangement uses TRBV10-3 and TRBJ1-1, with D maybe TRBD1 (5 bases). Between the trimmed V and J ends, which lost 3 bases and 4 bases, there was a span of 6 bases. The germline gives CDR1 ENHRY, CDR2 SYGVKD. The CDR3 runs 12 residues. This CDR3 reads CAISDGGTEAFF. The DNA for the CDR3 is TGTGCCATCAGTGATGGGGGCACTGAAGCTTTCTTT.

The V and J genes are TRBV2 and TRBJ2-3, with 9 bases fitting TRBD1. Germline CDR1 reads SNHLY; CDR2 reads FYNNEI. The CDR3 extends over 15 amino acids. V shed 10 bases, J shed 6 bases, and the junction held 14 bases outside the gene matches. The CDR3 DNA sequence: TGTGCCATGACCAGGGACAGGGTCTTAAGCGATACGCAGTATTTT. Translating gives CAMTRDRVLSDTQYF. The variable domain in full, with the rest retrieved from reference TRBV2 and TRBJ2-3, is EPEVTQTPSHQVTQMGQEVILRCVPISNHLYFYWYRQILGQKVEFLVSFYNNEISEKSEIFDDQFSVERPDGSNFTLKIRSTKLEDSAMYFCAMTRDRVLSDTQYFGPGTRLTVL.

This clone was seen once. The chain links TRBV19 to TRBJ1-5; 7 positions agree with TRBD1. Trimming at V came to 8 bases and at J to 0 bases, leaving 10 bases not matched to a gene. Germline V gives CDR1 LNHDA, CDR2 SQIVND (reference sequence). The CDR3 loop spans 16 amino acids. CDR3 amino acids: CASGETGQHSNQPQHF. Written as DNA, the CDR3 is TGTGCCAGTGGAGAGACGGGACAGCATAGCAATCAGCCCCAGCATTTT. Filled out from reference TRBV19 and TRBJ1-5, the complete variable domain reads DGGITQSPKYLFRKEGQNVTLSCEQNLNHDAMYWYRQDPGQGLRLIYYSQIVNDFQKGDIAEGYSVSREKKESFPLTVTSAQKNPTAFYLCASGETGQHSNQPQHFGDGTRLSIL.

This clone showed up just once. V is TRBV9 and J is TRBJ2-4; 7 bases map to TRBD1. Germline V gene sequence: CDR1 SGDLS, CDR2 YYNGEE. Germline trimming cut 5 bases from V and 0 bases from J; bases unmatched to any gene: 14. This CDR3 spans 18 amino acids. In nucleotides, the CDR3 is TGTGCCAGCAGGCCGGGACAGTACGTCTTAGTAGCCAAAAACATTCAGTACTTC. Translation gives CASRPGQYVLVAKNIQYF. Full variable domain (missing parts from reference TRBV9 and TRBJ2-4): DSGVTQTPKHLITATGQRVTLRCSPRSGDLSVYWYQQSLDQGLQFLIQYYNGEERAKGNILERFSAQQFPDLHSELNLSSLELGDSALYFCASRPGQYVLVAKNIQYFGAGTRLSVL.

Note on this clone: An end of the junction differs from the germline gene, which may be a read error. J is TRBJ1-1 and V is TRBV27; possibly TRBD1 for D (5 bases). The CDR3 spans 14 residues. The germline V gene has CDR1 MNHEY and CDR2 SMNVEV (reference sequence). CDR3 sequence (DNA): TGTGCCAGCAGTTTAAAGGGTATCTGGGGGGAAGTTTTCTTT. Protein product: CASSLKGIWGEVFF.

The gene calls are TRBV6-2 or TRBV6-3 and TRBJ1-4, with D possibly being TRBD1 (6 bases). Trimming removed 2 bases from V and 5 bases from J, with 12 bases in between. CDR1 and CDR2 (germline): MNHEY, SVGEGT. The CDR3 covers 15 residues. CDR3 loop: CASSYGDTGNEKLFF. CDR3 nucleotide sequence: TGTGCCAGCAGTTACGGGGACACGGGGAATGAAAAACTGTTTTTT.

The chain is built from TRBV19 and TRBJ2-7; D may match TRBD1 or TRBD2 (7 bases each). Germline CDR1 reads LNHDA; CDR2 reads SQIVND (reference sequence). Trimming left V 5 bases short and J 9 bases short, with 20 bases between. The CDR3 loop spans 14 amino acids. This CDR3 reads CASSPGTQGGVQYF. The CDR3 bases are TGTGCCAGTAGTCCGGGTACCCAGGGGGGGGTGCAGTACTTC.

The chain links TRBV18 to TRBJ1-4, with D uncertain. Germline V gene data show CDR1 as KGHSH and CDR2 as LQKENI. V was clipped by 3 bases and J by 1 base, with 12 bases between them. The CDR3 covers 16 residues. CDR3: CASSPSQFLTNEKLFF. As DNA, the CDR3 is TGTGCCAGCTCACCTTCCCAGTTCCTAACTAATGAAAAACTGTTTTTT.

The sample holds one count of this clone. V and J are TRBV30 and TRBJ1-5; the match to TRBD1 covers 8 bases. J was trimmed by 9 bases and V by 3 bases; bases with no gene match: 10. Germline V gene sequence: CDR1 GTSNPN, CDR2 SVGIG (reference sequence). This CDR3 is 14 amino acids long. The CDR3 DNA is TGTGCCTGGAGGTCCGGGACAGGACCTTCGCCCCAGCATTTT. Protein sequence: CAWRSGTGPSPQHF.

This chain joins TRBV2 and TRBJ2-1, with D perhaps matching TRBD2 (6 bases). This CDR3 has 16 residues. V was shortened by 6 bases and J by 0 bases, with 15 bases between the two germline ends. Germline CDR1 SNHLY, CDR2 FYNNEI. CDR3 bases: TGTGCCAGCAGAGATTTAGCGGTAAGCTCCTACAATGAGCAGTTCTTC. It is translated as CASRDLAVSSYNEQFF. The complete variable domain, with remaining parts taken from reference TRBV2 and TRBJ2-1, reads EPEVTQTPSHQVTQMGQEVILRCVPISNHLYFYWYRQILGQKVEFLVSFYNNEISEKSEIFDDQFSVERPDGSNFTLKIRSTKLEDSAMYFCASRDLAVSSYNEQFFGPGTRLTVL.